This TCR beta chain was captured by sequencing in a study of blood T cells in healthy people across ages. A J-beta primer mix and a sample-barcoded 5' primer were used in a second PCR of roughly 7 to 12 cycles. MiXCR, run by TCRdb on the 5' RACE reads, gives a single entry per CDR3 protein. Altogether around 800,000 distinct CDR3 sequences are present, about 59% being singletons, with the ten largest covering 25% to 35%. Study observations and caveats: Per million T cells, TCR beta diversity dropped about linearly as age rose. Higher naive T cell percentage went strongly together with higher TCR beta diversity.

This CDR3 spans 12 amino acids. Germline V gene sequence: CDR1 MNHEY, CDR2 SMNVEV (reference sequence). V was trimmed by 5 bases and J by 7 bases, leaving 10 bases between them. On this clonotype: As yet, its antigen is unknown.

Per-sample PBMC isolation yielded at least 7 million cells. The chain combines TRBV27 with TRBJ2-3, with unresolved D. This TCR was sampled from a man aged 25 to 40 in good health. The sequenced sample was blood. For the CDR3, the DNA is TGTGCCAGCAGTACGCCTCCATATACGCAGTATTTT. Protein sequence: CASSTPPYTQYF.